What follows is one TCR beta chain and its context. Its antigen is unknown. The record originates from a study of CD8+ T cells in alopecia areata. General study results and limits: Normal-skin resident alphabeta T cells also appear among scalp sample sequences.

Germline assignment: CDR1 MNHNY and CDR2 SVGAGI (reference sequence). CDR3 length equals 16 residues. Trimming took 0 bases from V and 4 from J; bases not matched to a gene: 9. Sequencing used cDNA as its template, made by extracting RNA and reverse transcribing it. Sequencing was performed with immunoSEQ multiplex PCR; in TCRdb, only in-frame clones are kept and a portion is missing. The repertoire includes some 150,000 clones, approximately 86% of them detected once, and approximately 13% sits in the top ten. Treatment reported: oral pan-JAK inhibitor, 5-10 mg twice daily. The sequences come from CD8+ T cells sorted from blood, collected at week 4, from a patient treated with tofacitinib. This TCR derives from a human donor with alopecia areata. The V gene is TRBV6-6, the J gene TRBJ2-7, with 7 bases identical to TRBD2. CDR3 DNA sequence: TGTGCCAGCAGTTACTCGAGGGTAGCGGGTACATACGAGCAGTACTTC. This gives the protein CASSYSRVAGTYEQYF.